This T cell receptor (beta chain) was recovered during a study of cytomegalovirus exposure and HLA in healthy donors. Concerning this clone: Its antigen remains unknown.

Germline CDR1 is WSHSY and CDR2 is SAAADI. Germline trimming cut 11 bases from V and 1 base from J; bases unmatched to any gene: 6. The CDR3 runs to 15 residues. Overall study results and limits: In an earlier analysis, productive rearrangement rates for most beta V segments clustered near 87% or 30%.

PCR was performed using 60 Vbeta and 13 Jbeta primers. Clones were sequenced by immunoSEQ multiplex PCR, and TCRdb holds only the in-frame ones, with some missing. The sample includes roughly 110,000 clones, approximately 84% of them seen just once. The TCR sequence derives from a young man in good health and CMV-seronegative. The sample consisted of PBMCs. The chain uses TRBV10-2 and TRBJ2-3, with 13 bases identical to TRBD2. The CDR3 is CAGRTSGSGTDTQYF. The CDR3 nucleotides read TGCGCCGGCCGGACTAGCGGGAGTGGCACAGATACGCAGTATTTT.